The 17 T cell receptor beta chains below all came from one sample that was sequenced in a study of untreated major depressive disorder. Assay: immunoSEQ multiplex PCR; the TCRdb copy retains only in-frame clones and omits some. Altogether just over 20,000 clones are present, over 75% being singletons, with the ten largest covering just over 5%. Sequencing was carried out using CD4+ T cells from PBMCs. These TCRs come from a woman in her 30s in good health.

V usage is TRBV11-2 and J usage is TRBJ2-7; possibly TRBD1 or TRBD2 for D (5 bases each). There are 14 residues in the CDR3. Germline loops: CDR1 SGHAT, CDR2 FQNNGV. Trimming cost V 2 bases and J 0 bases, with 8 bases left between them. The CDR3 bases are TGTGCCAGCAGCTTATTCGGGGCCTCCTACGAGCAGTACTTC. It translates to CASSLFGASYEQYF.

This chain joins TRBV11-2 and TRBJ1-6; no firm D call. Germline V gene data show CDR1 as SGHAT and CDR2 as FQNNGV. This CDR3 comprises 14 residues. The germline V and J ends were trimmed by 2 bases and 7 bases, with 9 bases remaining between them. CDR3 DNA sequence: TGTGCCAGCAGCTTAAACGTCGGCAATTCACCCCTCCACTTT. This sequence encodes CASSLNVGNSPLHF.

This rearrangement joins TRBV11-2 to TRBJ2-7; 8 bases agree with TRBD1. Per the germline V gene, CDR1 is SGHAT and CDR2 is FQNNGV. Unmatched junction bases numbered 16, after V lost 5 bases and J lost 4 bases. This CDR3 comprises 17 residues. CDR3 coding DNA: TGTGCCAGCAGCCCATCCATCGACAGGGGACGGGCTTACGAGCAGTACTTC. Its translation is CASSPSIDRGRAYEQYF.

This chain joins TRBV6-5 and TRBJ1-1, with TRBD1 as a possible D gene (6 bases). Trimming stripped 0 bases from V and 1 base from J, with 9 bases between. Germline loops: CDR1 MNHEY, CDR2 SVGAGI. The CDR3 contains 15 residues. The CDR3 DNA follows: TGTGCCAGCAGTTACTCGGGACACCCGAACACTGAAGCTTTCTTT. Translated, it gives CASSYSGHPNTEAFF.

The chain uses TRBV7-3 and TRBJ2-7; 8 nucleotides align to TRBD2. The junction had 4 bases not matched to a gene; V was cut back by 1 base and J by 2 bases. The CDR3 has 15 amino acids. Per the germline V gene, CDR1 is SGHTA and CDR2 is FQGTGA. CDR3 region: CASSLSGGRAYEQYF. The CDR3 bases are TGTGCCAGCAGCTTAAGCGGGGGGCGGGCCTACGAGCAGTACTTC.

This clone showed up just once. The chain links TRBV9 to TRBJ2-1, with D uncertain. The CDR3 extends over 14 amino acids. CDR1 SGDLS and CDR2 YYNGEE come from the germline V gene. Trimming took 3 bases from V and 5 from J, leaving 12 bases between them. CDR3 coding DNA: TGTGCCAGCAGCGCCGCTATGACGGACAATGAGCAGTTCTTC. The encoded protein is CASSAAMTDNEQFF. Supplemented by reference TRBV9 and TRBJ2-1, the full variable domain reads DSGVTQTPKHLITATGQRVTLRCSPRSGDLSVYWYQQSLDQGLQFLIQYYNGEERAKGNILERFSAQQFPDLHSELNLSSLELGDSALYFCASSAAMTDNEQFFGPGTRLTVL.

The CDR3 DNA reads as TGTGCCTGGAGTTCAACAGGTCCCGGGGAGCTGTTTTTT. Protein product: CAWSSTGPGELFF. This chain joins TRBV30 and TRBJ2-2; tentative D call: TRBD1 (5 bases). Germline V lookup: CDR1 GTSNPN, CDR2 SVGIG (reference sequence). This CDR3 comprises 13 residues. Trimming shortened V by 2 bases and J by 6 bases, and 10 bases separated the two germline ends.

In its sample, this clone was seen once. This chain uses TRBV27 with TRBJ2-2; perhaps TRBD2 as D (5 bases). CDR1 is MNHEY and CDR2 is SMNVEV in the germline V gene (reference sequence). V gave up 0 bases and J gave up 5 bases, with 7 bases separating them. There are 14 residues in the CDR3. CDR3 bases: TGTGCCAGCAGTTTATCGAGGGAGACCGGGGAGCTGTTTTTT. Protein sequence: CASSLSRETGELFF.

The J gene is TRBJ2-7, the V gene TRBV6-6; D may be TRBD1 (5 bases). Trimming removed 7 bases at V and 4 bases at J, with 11 bases between. The CDR3 contains 12 residues. Looked up from germline, CDR1 is MNHNY and CDR2 is SVGAGI (reference sequence). In DNA, the CDR3 is TGTGCCAGCACCGCGACAGCTTACGAGCAGTACTTC. Translating it yields CASTATAYEQYF.

The V gene is TRBV28, the J gene TRBJ2-3; a weak D match, TRBD2 (6 bases). V was clipped by 2 bases and J by 2 bases, with 8 bases between them. CDR1 is MDHEN and CDR2 is SYDVKM in the germline V gene. The CDR3 covers 14 residues. The CDR3, as DNA: TGTGCCAGCAGTTTAGCGGGGAACACAGATACGCAGTATTTT. Protein: CASSLAGNTDTQYF.

The chain links TRBV5-6 to TRBJ1-1; a weak D match, TRBD1 (6 bases). Looked up from germline, CDR1 is SGHDT and CDR2 is YYEEEE. V was pared by 0 bases and J by 2 bases, with 14 bases between. CDR3 length: 16 amino acids. CDR3 DNA sequence: TGTGCCAGCAGCTTGGGGGGACCGACAGGTAACACTGAAGCTTTCTTT. Protein sequence: CASSLGGPTGNTEAFF.

J is TRBJ2-7 and V is TRBV6-6; 14 positions match TRBD2. Germline loops: CDR1 MNHNY, CDR2 SVGAGI (reference sequence). This CDR3 spans 15 amino acids. With V trimmed by 6 bases and J by 1 base, 2 bases remained unmatched. CDR3 protein: CASRGLAGASYEQYF. CDR3 coding DNA: TGTGCCAGCAGGGGACTAGCGGGGGCTTCCTACGAGCAGTACTTC.

This chain connects TRBV5-4 to TRBJ2-7; D gene ambiguous. CDR3 length: 14 residues. V dropped 4 bases and J dropped 1 base, with 12 bases sitting between them. The V gene's germline CDR1 is SGHNT and CDR2 YYREEE (reference sequence). The CDR3 DNA reads as TGTGCCAGCAGCACCTCCTCTGTATCCTACGAGCAGTACTTC. Encoded protein: CASSTSSVSYEQYF.

The chain employs TRBV9 and TRBJ1-3; maybe TRBD1 (6 bases). Germline V gene lookup returns CDR1 SGDLS and CDR2 YYNGEE. This CDR3 contains 15 residues. V lost 4 bases to trimming and J lost 7 bases, with 18 bases between them. The CDR3 is CASSKPQGLENTIYF. CDR3 DNA: TGTGCCAGCAGCAAACCACAGGGTTTGGAGAACACCATATATTTT.

The rearrangement links TRBV15 to TRBJ1-2; unclear D gene. The V end lost 3 bases, the J end lost 5 bases, and 10 bases lay between the germline ends. The CDR3 totals 13 residues. The V gene's germline CDR1 is LNHNV and CDR2 YYDKDF (reference sequence). The CDR3 coding sequence is TGTGCCACCAGCAGTGATGGCCCGTATGGCTACACCTTC. It encodes CATSSDGPYGYTF.

The chain recombines TRBV2 with TRBJ2-1; the match to TRBD1 covers 7 bases. CDR1 SNHLY and CDR2 FYNNEI come from the germline V gene. This CDR3 spans 15 amino acids. V dropped 5 bases and J dropped 2; count of bases not matched to a gene: 6. Written as DNA, the CDR3 is TGTGCCAGCAGTATAAACAGGGGTACCTACAATGAGCAGTTCTTC. This codes for CASSINRGTYNEQFF.

The rearrangement joins TRBV18 to TRBJ1-1; no clear D. The CDR3 consists of 15 residues. V was clipped by 3 bases and J by 5 bases, with 16 bases between them. Germline values: CDR1 KGHSH, CDR2 LQKENI. The CDR3 DNA sequence: TGTGCCAGCTCACCGACCGGGCCAACGGGGACTGAAGCTTTCTTT. Encoded protein: CASSPTGPTGTEAFF.